Listed below are T cell receptor beta chains from one sample, sequenced in a study of T cell responses to AZD1222 COVID-19 vaccine. Method: immunoSEQ multiplex PCR; TCRdb's copy keeps in-frame clones and lacks some. The table shows 60,000 to 75,000 clones, with 60% to 85% occurring only once. Sequencing used peripheral blood, obtained 28 days after the second AZD1222 dose. Receptor source: an adult who received the AZD1222 COVID-19 vaccine. Both conserved end residues are part of each CDR3. The D gene is left open where the match is weak. Size is omitted from some rows. Given values are once, few, many or a class for expanded clones.

D	V	size	J	DNA	CDR3
.	TRBV30	once	TRBJ1-5	TGTGCCTGGAGTGTAACCCTCATGGGGGGAGGAAATCAGCCCCAGCATTTT	CAWSVTLMGGGNQPQHF
TRBD1	TRBV19	.	TRBJ2-2	TGTGCCAGTAGTAAAACCGGGACAGCCAACACCGGGGAGCTGTTTTTT	CASSKTGTANTGELFF
TRBD1	TRBV6-5	once	TRBJ2-1	TGTGCCAGCAGTTACTCTGGGACAGGCCCGTTGAAGGGGCAGTTCTTC	CASSYSGTGPLKGQFF
.	TRBV25-1	.	TRBJ2-5	TGTGCCAGCAGTGAATTTAGGGGGGGCGGAGAGACCCAGTACTTC	CASSEFRGGGETQYF
.	TRBV12-5	.	TRBJ2-1	TGTGCTAGTGGTTTGGGGACAGACTACAATGAGCAGTTCTTC	CASGLGTDYNEQFF
TRBD1	TRBV19	.	TRBJ1-4	TGTGCCAGTAGTACTACAGGGGAAGCTAATGAAAAACTGTTTTTT	CASSTTGEANEKLFF
.	TRBV5-4	.	TRBJ2-1	TGTGCCAGCAGCTTGGACTTCAGGCCTAACAATGAGCAGTTCTTC	CASSLDFRPNNEQFF
.	TRBV7-8	.	TRBJ2-7	TGTGCCAGCAGCTTCGCGGCCAGGGGGGGGGAAGCCTACGAGCAGTACTTC	CASSFAARGGEAYEQYF
.	TRBV13	.	TRBJ1-2	TGTGCCAGCAGCTTCCCCCTGACAGGAGGGGATGGCTACACCTTC	CASSFPLTGGDGYTF
.	TRBV25-1	.	TRBJ2-7	TGTGCCAGCAGTGAATCCATCGGGAGGCAGTACTTC	CASSESIGRQYF
.	TRBV30	.	TRBJ1-1	TGTGCCTGGAGGTCCATCGGGGAAAACACTGAAGCTTTCTTT	CAWRSIGENTEAFF
.	TRBV27	.	TRBJ1-1	TGTGCCAGCACAAAACCCACTGAAGCTTTCTTT	CASTKPTEAFF
.	TRBV24-1	.	TRBJ2-1	TGTGCCACCAGTGATTTGCAGACGGGGGACAATGAGCAGTTCTTC	CATSDLQTGDNEQFF
.	TRBV19	once	TRBJ1-1	TGTGCCAGTAGTCTGGGCAGGGGAACTGAAGCTTTCTTT	CASSLGRGTEAFF
.	TRBV27	.	TRBJ1-4	TGTGCCAGCAGTATTGGACAGCCTAATGAAAAACTGTTTTTT	CASSIGQPNEKLFF
TRBD2	TRBV7-2	.	TRBJ2-5	TGTGCCAGCAGCGGGGGACTAGCGGGGGGCCCCCAAGAGACCCAGTACTTC	CASSGGLAGGPQETQYF
TRBD1	TRBV12-3/TRBV12-4	.	TRBJ2-2	TGTGCCAGCAGCAGGGGGCACGGGGAGCTGTTTTTT	CASSRGHGELFF
.	TRBV5-4	.	TRBJ1-3	TGTGCCAGCAGCTATAAGATAGGGACTGGAAACACCATATATTTT	CASSYKIGTGNTIYF
TRBD1	TRBV19	.	TRBJ1-2	TGTGCCGTGAGTCAAGGGGGCGCTTCTGGCTACACCTTC	CAVSQGGASGYTF
TRBD1	TRBV24-1	.	TRBJ2-2	TGTGCCACCGACAGGGCGGACACCGGGGAGCTGTTTTTT	CATDRADTGELFF
.	TRBV19	.	TRBJ1-5	TGTGCCAGCACAGGGTTTAGCAATCAGCCCCAGCATTTT	CASTGFSNQPQHF
.	TRBV30	.	TRBJ1-2	TGTGCCTGGAGTGTAGGCGGTTTTGCCAAGGATGGCTACACCTTC	CAWSVGGFAKDGYTF
TRBD1	TRBV6-5	few	TRBJ2-1	TGTGCCAGCAGTTACTATACTAACAGGGGCATGGAGCAGTTCTTC	CASSYYTNRGMEQFF
.	TRBV11-2	.	TRBJ1-1	TGTGCCAGCAGTTTGGACAGCACTGAAGCTTTCTTT	CASSLDSTEAFF
.	TRBV6-5	.	TRBJ1-1	TGTGCCAGCAGTTACTCGGGGGGGGTGAACACTGAAGCTTTCTTT	CASSYSGGVNTEAFF
.	TRBV6-2/TRBV6-3	few	TRBJ1-1	TGTGCCAGCAGTTACTCGACAGGAGGGTCTGAAGCTTTCTTT	CASSYSTGGSEAFF
TRBD1	TRBV2	.	TRBJ2-5	TGTGCCAGCAGTGGTGACAGGGGAGGGACCCAGTACTTC	CASSGDRGGTQYF
TRBD2	TRBV4-3	once	TRBJ2-1	TGCGCCAGCAGCCCCAGCGGGGGGGCCGGAACCCCCTACAATGAGCAGTTCTTC	CASSPSGGAGTPYNEQFF
.	TRBV6-4	.	TRBJ1-1	TGTGCCAGCAGCCTTTGGGCCTACACTGAAGCTTTCTTT	CASSLWAYTEAFF
.	TRBV5-1	once	TRBJ2-7	TGCGCCAGCAGCTTGGCCAGCAGTCCCTGGGACGAGCAGTACTTC	CASSLASSPWDEQYF
TRBD1	TRBV19	.	TRBJ1-2	TGTGCCAGTAGAAACAGACAGGGACGTTTCTATGGCTACACCTTC	CASRNRQGRFYGYTF
.	TRBV10-3	.	TRBJ2-3	TGTGCCATCAGTGAGTCGAAAGCGGATACGCAGTATTTT	CAISESKADTQYF
.	TRBV5-1	.	TRBJ1-2	TGCGCCAGCAGCTTGGGCGACAGCTCCGGGGGCTACACCTTC	CASSLGDSSGGYTF
.	TRBV10-3	.	TRBJ1-2	TGTGCCATCAGTCCTGACCCGAACTATGGCTACACCTTC	CAISPDPNYGYTF
.	TRBV9	.	TRBJ2-7	TGTGCCAGCAGCGTCGGAATTGGCTCCTACGAGCAGTACTTC	CASSVGIGSYEQYF
.	TRBV6-5	few	TRBJ1-1	TGTGCCAGCATCCTCCTTGTGGGGGGGTTCACTGAAGCTTTCTTT	CASILLVGGFTEAFF
.	TRBV6-5	.	TRBJ1-1	TGTGCCAGCAGTTACGAGGGAGGGAACACTGAAGCTTTCTTT	CASSYEGGNTEAFF
TRBD1	TRBV7-2	.	TRBJ2-7	TGTGCCAGCAGCCAACGGACAGGGGGGATAAGCGAGCAGTACTTC	CASSQRTGGISEQYF
TRBD2	TRBV3-1/TRBV3-2	once	TRBJ2-3	TGTGCCAGCAGCCAAGGGCTCTCGGGGGGGCGGACAGATACGCAGTATTTT	CASSQGLSGGRTDTQYF
.	TRBV7-9	.	TRBJ1-2	TGTGCCAGCAGCTTAGGGCAGGGAAGAGGCTACACCTTC	CASSLGQGRGYTF
.	TRBV28	.	TRBJ2-1	TGTGCCAGCACCTACGGGGCAGACTACAATGAGCAGTTCTTC	CASTYGADYNEQFF
TRBD1	TRBV15	.	TRBJ1-4	TGTGCCACCAGCGGGTACTCGTCCGGGACAGGGGATAAACTGTTTTTT	CATSGYSSGTGDKLFF